What follows are 2 T cell receptor beta chains derived from one specimen sequenced in a study of T cells after somatic rescue of genetic block. The method was immunoSEQ multiplex PCR; TCRdb's version includes in-frame clones alone and lacks a portion of them. The sample consists of some 90,000 clones, 85% to 90% of them appearing once. What was sequenced was peripheral blood mononuclear cells (PBMCs). Source of these receptors: a woman under 30.

The V gene is TRBV11-3, the J gene TRBJ2-7, with D perhaps given as TRBD1 or TRBD2 (5 bases each). The V and J ends lost 5 bases and 3 bases respectively, with 17 bases between them. This CDR3 has 15 residues. CDR1 and CDR2 from the germline V gene are SGHNT and YENEEA. CDR3 DNA: TGTGCCAGCAGCCGATTCCGGGACGGACTCTACGAGCAGTACTTC. This sequence encodes CASSRFRDGLYEQYF.

The chain has TRBV27 and TRBJ2-3; unclear D gene. This CDR3 is 15 amino acids long. V lost 3 bases and J lost 4, with 14 bases in between. The germline V gene encodes CDR1 MNHEY and CDR2 SMNVEV (reference sequence). The CDR3 spells CASSLQRLGPDTQYF. CDR3 sequence (DNA): TGTGCCAGCAGTTTGCAGCGATTGGGTCCAGATACGCAGTATTTT.